This T cell receptor (beta chain) was found in a study of blood T cell repertoires in COVID-19. As for the study in general: From the United States, Italy and Spain came samples of acute and convalescent COVID-19. Sources were T cells, B-cell-depleted T cells, or PBMCs; the material itself was cDNA or gDNA.

In the original analysis: Researchers report that nucleated cell counts were estimated from reference gene primer amplification. The repertoire was sequenced with immunoSEQ multiplex PCR; TCRdb's copy has only in-frame clones and lacks some. V and J calls and clone size are copied from that table; D and trimming were computed from the DNA. The table shows about 73,000 clones, with roughly four fifths occurring only once. The CDR3 has 15 amino acids. The V gene end was trimmed by 0 bases and the J gene end by 3 bases; junction bases not matched to a gene: 6. CDR1 SGHRS and CDR2 YFSETQ come from the germline V gene.

This sequence joins TRBV5-1 and TRBJ2-7; 7 bases match TRBD2. The sample comprised peripheral blood. This clonotype was obtained from a woman aged 55-70 years with acute or convalescent COVID-19. The DNA of the CDR3 is TGCGCCAGCAGCTTGGTGGGAGGGGCTGGCTACGAGCAGTACTTC. It yields the protein CASSLVGGAGYEQYF.